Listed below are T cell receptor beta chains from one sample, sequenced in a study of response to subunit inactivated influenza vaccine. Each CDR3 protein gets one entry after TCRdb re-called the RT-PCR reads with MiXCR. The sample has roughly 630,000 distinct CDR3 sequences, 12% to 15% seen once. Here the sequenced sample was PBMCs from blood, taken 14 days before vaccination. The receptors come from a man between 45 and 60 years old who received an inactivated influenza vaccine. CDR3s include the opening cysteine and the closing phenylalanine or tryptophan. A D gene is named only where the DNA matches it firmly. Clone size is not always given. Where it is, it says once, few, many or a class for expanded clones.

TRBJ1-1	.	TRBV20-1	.	TGCAGTGCTAGAGATTTAGCTGAAGCTTTCTTT	CSARDLAEAFF
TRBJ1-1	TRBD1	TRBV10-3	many	TGTGCCATCAGTCTCTCCGGGACAGGGGGCGGAAACACTGAAGCTTTCTTT	CAISLSGTGGGNTEAFF
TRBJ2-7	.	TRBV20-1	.	TGCAGTGCTAAAAGGACACTTGCCTACGAGCAGTACTTC	CSAKRTLAYEQYF
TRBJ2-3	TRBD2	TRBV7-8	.	TGTGCCAGCAGCTTAGTGGCTAGCGGGAGAATAGATACGCAGTATTTT	CASSLVASGRIDTQYF
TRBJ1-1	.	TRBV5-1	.	TGCGCCAGCAGCTTGGCCGGGATAGGGCGCGCTGAAGCTTTCTTT	CASSLAGIGRAEAFF
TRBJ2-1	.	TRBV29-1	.	TGCAGCGTTGAAGCGGGAGACCATGAGCAGTTCTTC	CSVEAGDHEQFF
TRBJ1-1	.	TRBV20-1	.	TGCAGTGCTAGAGATGGGCCGACGAACACTGAAGCTTTCTTT	CSARDGPTNTEAFF
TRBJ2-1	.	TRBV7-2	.	TGTGCCAGCAGCGACGGCCCAAGCTCCTACAATGAGCAGTTCTTC	CASSDGPSSYNEQFF
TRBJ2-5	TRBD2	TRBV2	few	TGTGCCAGCAAGCTAGCGGGAGTCGGGGAGACCCAGTACTTC	CASKLAGVGETQYF
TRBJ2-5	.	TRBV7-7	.	TGTGCTAGCAGCTTAGGCCAGGGGTTTTGGGAGACCCAGTACTTC	CASSLGQGFWETQYF
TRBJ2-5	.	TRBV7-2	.	TGTGCCAGCAGCTCCGTGGCGGCGGAGACCCAGTACTTC	CASSSVAAETQYF
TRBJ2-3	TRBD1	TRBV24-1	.	TGTGCCACCAGTGATCGTCCTCCGGGACAGGTGACAGATACGCAGTATTTT	CATSDRPPGQVTDTQYF
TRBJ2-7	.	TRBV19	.	TGTGCCAGTAGTGGATTTTACGAGCAGTACTTC	CASSGFYEQYF
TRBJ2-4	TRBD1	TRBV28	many	TGTGCCAGCAGCCGCCCATCGACAGGGCTTCGCGTTATGGGAGCCAAAAACATTCAGTACTTC	CASSRPSTGLRVMGAKNIQYF
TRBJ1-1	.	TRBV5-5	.	TGTGCCAGCAGCTTAACAAGGAAAGCTTTCTTT	CASSLTRKAFF
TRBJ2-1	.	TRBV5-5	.	TGTGCCAGCAGCTTGCGGGACCCAAGGAGCTCCTACAATGAGCAGTTCTTC	CASSLRDPRSSYNEQFF
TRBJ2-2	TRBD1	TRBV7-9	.	TGTGCCAGCAGCCCAATAGCAGGGGGCCATCCCGGGGAGCTGTTTTTT	CASSPIAGGHPGELFF
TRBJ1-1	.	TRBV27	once	TGTGCCAGCAGCCACGTTGGGCAGGGAAACGCTGAAGCTTTCTTT	CASSHVGQGNAEAFF
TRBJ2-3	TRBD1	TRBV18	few	TGTGCCAGCTCAAGGGACAGGGGAGATACGCAGTATTTT	CASSRDRGDTQYF
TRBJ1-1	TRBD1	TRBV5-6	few	TGTGCCAGCAGCGGGGACAGAGAAACTGAAGCTTTCTTT	CASSGDRETEAFF
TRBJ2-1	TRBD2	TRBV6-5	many	TGTGCCAGCAGTTCTGGGCGGGAGCCCCTGAGCTCCTACAATGAGCAGTTCTTC	CASSSGREPLSSYNEQFF
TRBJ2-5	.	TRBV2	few	TGTGCCAGCATATTGGTGCAAGAGACCCAGTACTTC	CASILVQETQYF